The 14 T cell receptor beta chains below all came from one sample that was sequenced in a study of blood T cell repertoires in COVID-19. The protocol was immunoSEQ multiplex PCR, while the TCRdb copy is restricted to in-frame clones and leaves out a portion. The sample shows roughly 150,000 clones, about 91% of them seen only once. The sequencing input was peripheral blood. The origin of the receptors is a human donor in a cohort sampled during active COVID-19.

The chain has TRBV5-6 and TRBJ2-7; 8 nucleotides align to TRBD1. V was clipped by 4 bases and J by 6 bases; unmatched bases: 12. CDR3 length equals 15 residues. Per germline, CDR1 SGHDT and CDR2 YYEEEE. The CDR3 DNA is TGTGCCAGCAGCCGTGACAGGGGATGGTCTGGCGAGCAGTACTTC. Translation gives CASSRDRGWSGEQYF.

V is TRBV13 and J is TRBJ2-3; the match to TRBD1 covers 7 bases. CDR1 is PRHDT and CDR2 is FYEKMQ in the germline V gene (reference sequence). Losses at the gene ends were 1 base for V and 0 bases for J; bases not matched to a gene: 4. The CDR3 length is 16 residues. The CDR3 DNA is TGTGCCAGCAGCTTAGAACGGGACAGAAGCACAGATACGCAGTATTTT. This codes for CASSLERDRSTDTQYF.

A few counts support this clone. The chain has TRBV5-1 and TRBJ2-3; 11 bases fit TRBD2. The CDR3 totals 18 residues. Unmatched junction bases numbered 11, after V lost 4 bases and J lost 1 base. Germline CDR1 SGHRS, CDR2 YFSETQ. The CDR3 is CASSSLAGGQIGTDTQYF. CDR3 bases: TGCGCCAGCAGCAGTTTAGCGGGGGGGCAGATTGGCACAGATACGCAGTATTTT. The full variable domain, rest sourced from reference TRBV5-1 and TRBJ2-3, is KAGVTQTPRYLIKTRGQQVTLSCSPISGHRSVSWYQQTPGQGLQFLFEYFSETQRNKGNFPGRFSGRQFSNSRSEMNVSTLELGDSALYLCASSSLAGGQIGTDTQYFGPGTRLTVL.

J is TRBJ2-5 and V is TRBV4-3; 9 bases match TRBD1. V was pared by 4 bases and J by 5 bases, with 5 bases of the junction left unmatched. This CDR3 contains 14 residues. Germline CDR1 is LGHNA and CDR2 is YSLEER. The DNA for the CDR3 is TGCGCCAGCAGCCCCGGGACAGGGCCGGAGACCCAGTACTTC. This codes for CASSPGTGPETQYF.

The rearrangement uses TRBV19 and TRBJ2-3, with D maybe TRBD2 (5 bases). Trimming removed 3 bases from V and 4 bases from J, with 11 bases in between. This CDR3 is built from 14 residues. Germline assignment: CDR1 LNHDA and CDR2 SQIVND (reference sequence). CDR3 nucleotide sequence: TGTGCCAGTAGTATTGCGGGCGCCTCAGATACGCAGTATTTT. It encodes CASSIAGASDTQYF.

The chain uses TRBV5-1 and TRBJ2-5; 11 nucleotides match TRBD1. Germline CDR1 and CDR2: SGHRS and YFSETQ. The CDR3 has 16 residues. V lost 1 base to trimming and J lost 0 bases; unmatched junction nucleotides: 2. CDR3 amino acids: CASSLWGQGDQETQYF. The CDR3 coding sequence is TGCGCCAGCAGCTTGTGGGGACAGGGGGACCAAGAGACCCAGTACTTC. The full variable domain, rest sourced from reference TRBV5-1 and TRBJ2-5, is KAGVTQTPRYLIKTRGQQVTLSCSPISGHRSVSWYQQTPGQGLQFLFEYFSETQRNKGNFPGRFSGRQFSNSRSEMNVSTLELGDSALYLCASSLWGQGDQETQYFGPGTRLLVL.

The J gene is TRBJ1-4, the V gene TRBV19; D gene uncertain. V lost 6 bases and J 0 bases, leaving 8 bases between the germline ends. This CDR3 contains 14 residues. CDR1 and CDR2 from the germline V gene are LNHDA and SQIVND (reference sequence). CDR3 loop: CASRSGATNEKLFF. CDR3 nucleotides: TGTGCCAGTAGGTCCGGGGCAACTAATGAAAAACTGTTTTTT.

This chain joins TRBV7-8 and TRBJ1-1; TRBD1 is a possible D gene (5 bases). The ends were cut back, 3 bases at V and 5 bases at J, with 16 bases in the middle. CDR3 length equals 15 residues. CDR1 and CDR2 (germline): SGHVS, FQNEAQ. Here the CDR3 reads CASSLNRREGTEAFF. The CDR3 DNA reads as TGTGCCAGCAGCTTGAACCGACGGGAGGGGACTGAAGCTTTCTTT. Based on the CDR3 plus reference TRBV7-8 and TRBJ1-1, the full variable domain is GAGVSQSPRYKVAKRGQDVALRCDPISGHVSLFWYQQALGQGPEFLTYFQNEAQLDKSGLPSDRFFAERPEGSVSTLKIQRTQQEDSAVYLCASSLNRREGTEAFFGQGTRLTVV.

The chain uses TRBV7-2 and TRBJ1-1, with 9 positions matching TRBD1. Germline-derived CDR1 and CDR2 are SGHTA and FQGNSA. This CDR3 spans 16 amino acids. V shed 2 bases and J 4 bases; nucleotides not matched to a gene: 8. Here the CDR3 reads CASSLRGTGWTTEAFF. The CDR3, as DNA: TGTGCCAGCAGCTTAAGAGGGACAGGGTGGACCACTGAAGCTTTCTTT.

The V call is TRBV7-6, the J call TRBJ2-3; TRBD2 aligns across 10 bases. Trimming cost V 5 bases and J 2 bases; bases outside gene matches: 10. This CDR3 is 17 amino acids long. From germline, CDR1 is SGHVS and CDR2 FNYEAQ. This CDR3 reads CASSRVPSGGLTDTQYF. CDR3 bases: TGTGCCAGCAGCAGAGTGCCTAGCGGGGGCCTCACAGATACGCAGTATTTT.

V and J are TRBV5-1 and TRBJ2-1, with D perhaps TRBD1 (6 bases). The CDR3 extends over 16 amino acids. V was trimmed by 4 bases and J by 4 bases, leaving 18 bases between them. Germline CDR1 reads SGHRS; CDR2 reads YFSETQ. The CDR3 bases are TGCGCCAGCAGCCCACAGGGTAGGGGTACATACAATGAGCAGTTCTTC. Amino acids: CASSPQGRGTYNEQFF. Variable domain in full (rest from reference TRBV5-1 and TRBJ2-1): KAGVTQTPRYLIKTRGQQVTLSCSPISGHRSVSWYQQTPGQGLQFLFEYFSETQRNKGNFPGRFSGRQFSNSRSEMNVSTLELGDSALYLCASSPQGRGTYNEQFFGPGTRLTVL.

The rearrangement joins TRBV5-1 to TRBJ1-1; perhaps TRBD1 as D (6 bases). This CDR3 is 15 amino acids long. The ends were cut back, 2 bases at V and 1 base at J, with 12 bases in the middle. Germline CDR1 reads SGHRS; CDR2 reads YFSETQ. The CDR3 region is CASSFGSTGNTEAFF. The CDR3 coding sequence is TGCGCCAGCAGCTTTGGGTCGACAGGGAACACTGAAGCTTTCTTT.

Notes on this clone: At one of its ends the junction is not consistent with the germline gene, which may arise from a read error. This same CDR3 is encoded by further DNA sequences in the sample. V usage is TRBV7-9 and J usage is TRBJ2-1; 11 bases are shared with TRBD2. This CDR3 has 13 residues. The germline CDR1 and CDR2 sequences are SEHNR and FQNEAQ (reference sequence). CDR3 nucleotide sequence: TGTGCCAGCAGCCTAGCGGGGGGCAATGAGCAGTTCTTC. This translates into CASSLAGGNEQFF.

CDR3 sequence reads: CASSPDSYEQYF. The DNA of the CDR3 is TGTGCCAGCAGCCCCGACAGCTACGAGCAGTACTTC. The rearrangement uses TRBV5-4 and TRBJ2-7, with a tentative D call TRBD1 (5 bases). The CDR3 contains 12 residues. Trimming shortened V by 4 bases and J by 3 bases, and 8 bases separated the two germline ends. Germline-derived CDR1 and CDR2 are SGHNT and YYREEE (reference sequence).